This TCR beta chain was identified during a study of OX40 agonist ivuxolimab in advanced cancers. From germline, CDR1 is SGHAT and CDR2 FQNNGV. V was trimmed by 3 bases and J by 3 bases, leaving 24 bases between them. The CDR3 sequence is 18 residues long. The table came from immunoSEQ multiplex PCR; TCRdb's copy has only in-frame clones and leaves some out. The data show roughly 80,000 clones, over 85% seen once. The sequence was collected from an adult with an advanced solid tumor such as melanoma, head and neck, liver or kidney cancer. This rearrangement joins TRBV11-2 to TRBJ2-7, with D tentatively TRBD1 or TRBD2 (5 bases each). This specimen was CD4+ or CD8+ T cells sorted from blood, taken in a trial of the OX40 agonist ivuxolimab. The CDR3 loop reads CASSLWAYGGPALYEQYF. In nucleotides, the CDR3 is TGTGCCAGCAGCTTGTGGGCATATGGGGGTCCCGCCCTCTACGAGCAGTACTTC.